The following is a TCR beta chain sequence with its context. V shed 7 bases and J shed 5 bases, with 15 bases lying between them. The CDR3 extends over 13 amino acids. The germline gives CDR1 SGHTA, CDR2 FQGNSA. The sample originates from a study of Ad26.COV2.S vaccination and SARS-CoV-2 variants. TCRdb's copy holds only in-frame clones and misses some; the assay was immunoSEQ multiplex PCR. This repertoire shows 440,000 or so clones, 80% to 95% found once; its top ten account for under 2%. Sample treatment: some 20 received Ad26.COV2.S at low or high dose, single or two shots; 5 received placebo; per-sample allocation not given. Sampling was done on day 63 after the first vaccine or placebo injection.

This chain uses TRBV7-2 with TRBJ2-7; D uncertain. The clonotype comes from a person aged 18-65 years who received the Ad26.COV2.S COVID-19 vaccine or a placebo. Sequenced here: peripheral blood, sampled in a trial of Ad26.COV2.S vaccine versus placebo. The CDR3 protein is CASTTGWANEQYF. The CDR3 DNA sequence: TGTGCCAGCACCACTGGGTGGGCCAACGAGCAGTACTTC.